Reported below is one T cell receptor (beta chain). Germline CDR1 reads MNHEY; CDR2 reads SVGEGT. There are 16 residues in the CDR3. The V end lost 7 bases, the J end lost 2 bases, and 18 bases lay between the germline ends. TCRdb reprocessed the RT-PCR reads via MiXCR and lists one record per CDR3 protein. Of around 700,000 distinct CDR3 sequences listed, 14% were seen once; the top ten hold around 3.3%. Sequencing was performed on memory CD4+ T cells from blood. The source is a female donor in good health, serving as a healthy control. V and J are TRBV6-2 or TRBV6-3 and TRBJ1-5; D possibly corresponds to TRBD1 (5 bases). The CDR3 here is CASKGTTQGGNQPQHF. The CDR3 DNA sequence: TGTGCCAGCAAAGGGACCACCCAAGGTGGCAATCAGCCCCAGCATTTT.